This entry lists 12 T cell receptor beta chains sequenced from one sample in a study of T-cell memory formation after mild COVID-19. TCRdb used MiXCR to reprocess the 5' RACE reads, holding one entry per CDR3 protein. The sample yields hundreds of thousands of distinct CDR3 sequences, 16% seen once. The sequenced sample consisted of PBMCs or a T cell subset sorted from them (not recorded which). The receptors derive from a man between 18 and 29 years old who had mild COVID-19 (a few samples of this study predate the infection). Cell type and time point are not known.

This clonotype occurred a few times. The chain is built from TRBV19 and TRBJ2-5, with 7 bases aligning to TRBD1. The germline CDR1 and CDR2 sequences are LNHDA and SQIVND (reference sequence). With V trimmed by 6 bases and J by 3 bases, 4 bases remained unmatched. The CDR3 loop spans 13 amino acids. The CDR3 DNA reads TGTGCCAGTAGCCGTACAGGGGAAGAGACCCAGTACTTC. Translation gives CASSRTGEETQYF.

V gene TRBV5-1 combines with J gene TRBJ2-3, with D unresolved. V lost 0 bases, J lost 4 bases, and 15 bases lay in between. Germline values: CDR1 SGHRS, CDR2 YFSETQ. The CDR3 runs 16 residues. CDR3 in amino acids: CASSLASSSASDTQYF. CDR3 in DNA: TGCGCCAGCAGCTTGGCCAGCTCGTCGGCGTCAGATACGCAGTATTTT.

This chain uses TRBV7-6 with TRBJ1-1, with 8 bases matching TRBD1. After removal of 5 bases from V and 4 bases from J, the junction contained 3 bases not matched to a gene. This CDR3 has 13 amino acids. Germline assignment: CDR1 SGHVS and CDR2 FNYEAQ. CDR3 sequence: CASSQTGGTEAFF. CDR3 DNA sequence: TGTGCCAGCAGCCAAACAGGGGGCACTGAAGCTTTCTTT.

The chain couples TRBV4-3 to TRBJ2-5; D not resolved. Per the germline V gene, CDR1 is LGHNA and CDR2 is YSLEER. V gave up 3 bases and J gave up 5 bases, with 7 bases separating them. The length of the CDR3 is 12 residues. This chain's CDR3 is CASSQTRETQYF. CDR3 sequence (DNA): TGCGCCAGCAGCCAGACCAGGGAGACCCAGTACTTC.

At least ten counts were recorded for this clonotype. This rearrangement joins TRBV10-3 to TRBJ2-7, with D tentatively TRBD2 (6 bases). CDR1 ENHRY and CDR2 SYGVKD come from the germline V gene. CDR3 length: 13 residues. The V end lost 11 bases, the J end lost 3 bases, and 17 bases lay between the germline ends. The CDR3 is CAASEEGIYEQYV. The CDR3 coding sequence is TGTGCCGCCTCCGAGGAGGGGATCTACGAGCAGTACGTC.

This clonotype was seen a few times. The chain is built from TRBV25-1 and TRBJ1-1; D is unclear. The germline V gene encodes CDR1 MGHDK and CDR2 SYGVNS. The CDR3 consists of 11 residues. V shed 4 bases and J shed 11 bases, with 11 bases lying between them. CDR3 DNA sequence: TGTGCCAGCAGTGGGAGGGATGGCGCTTTCTTT. It is translated as CASSGRDGAFF.

As for this clonotype: One end of the junction varies from germline; a read error may be responsible. The rearrangement joins TRBV11-2 to TRBJ1-2; unclear D gene. The CDR3 is made up of 16 amino acids. Looked up from germline, CDR1 is SGHAT and CDR2 is FQNNGV. The CDR3 sequence: CASSLGVAVYPYVYTF. CDR3 nucleotides: TGTGCCAGCAGCTTAGGGGTGGCCGTCTATCCTTATGTCTACACCTTC.

The rearrangement links TRBV5-4 to TRBJ1-2, with D possibly being TRBD1 (6 bases). CDR1 and CDR2 (germline): SGHNT, YYREEE (reference sequence). Trimming removed 4 bases at V and 7 bases at J, with 23 bases between. CDR3 length: 16 amino acids. The CDR3 loop reads CASSLDPGPGEGGYTF. CDR3 in DNA: TGTGCCAGCAGCCTCGACCCCGGGCCAGGGGAGGGTGGCTACACCTTC.

The chain joins TRBV6-5 to TRBJ2-3; 10 bases match TRBD2. J lost 2 bases, V lost 6 bases, and 11 bases had no gene match. The length of the CDR3 is 17 residues. Germline CDR1 is MNHEY and CDR2 is SVGAGI. The CDR3 loop reads CASSQVVAGGPTDTQYF. The DNA for the CDR3 is TGTGCCAGCAGCCAGGTGGTAGCGGGGGGACCCACAGATACGCAGTATTTT.

This clonotype was counted between two and nine times. The V gene is TRBV28, the J gene TRBJ2-3, with 8 bases fitting TRBD1. The CDR3 runs 14 residues. Per germline, CDR1 MDHEN and CDR2 SYDVKM. V lost 2 bases, J lost 5 bases, and 3 bases stayed unmatched. The chain's CDR3 is CASSLDRGVDTQYF. The CDR3 nucleotides read TGTGCCAGCAGTTTAGACAGGGGAGTAGATACGCAGTATTTT.

This clonotype was detected a few times. The chain has TRBV6-1 and TRBJ2-7; D is possibly TRBD1 (6 bases). CDR3 length: 10 residues. Between the trimmed V and J ends, which lost 10 bases and 4 bases, there was a span of 8 bases. Germline V lookup: CDR1 MNHNS, CDR2 SASEGT. DNA for the CDR3: TGTGCCACCACAGGGTACGAGCAGTACTTC. Amino acid sequence: CATTGYEQYF.

This clonotype was picked up many times. The rearrangement joins TRBV15 to TRBJ2-2; D not certain. Germline V lookup: CDR1 LNHNV, CDR2 YYDKDF (reference sequence). CDR3 length: 14 amino acids. V was shortened by 7 bases and J by 6 bases, with 15 bases between the two germline ends. CDR3 loop: CATTRRAGPGELFF. The CDR3 nucleotides are TGTGCCACCACGAGAAGGGCCGGGCCCGGGGAGCTGTTTTTT.